Below are 6 T cell receptor beta chains sequenced from a single sample in a study of a mutant IDH1 vaccine in newly diagnosed glioma. Described time point: week 5, during vaccination. What each vaccine dose contained was 300 ug of mutant IDH1 20-mer peptide, accompanied by topical imiquimod. Method: immunoSEQ multiplex PCR; TCRdb's copy keeps in-frame clones and lacks some. The profile covers about 50,000 clones, with 80% to 90% appearing a single time and 7.4% taken by the ten largest. These receptors' antigens are unknown. Sequenced here: PBMCs, sampled from a glioma patient whose treatment included an IDH1 peptide vaccine. These receptors were collected from a woman between 45 and 60 years old with glioma.

The chain carries TRBV7-9 and TRBJ2-7; D is uncertain. Deletions cut 1 base from V and 3 bases from J, with 7 bases between. Germline-derived CDR1 and CDR2 are SEHNR and FQNEAQ (reference sequence). CDR3 length: 13 amino acids. The CDR3 protein is CASSLDTGYEQYF. CDR3 DNA: TGTGCCAGCAGCTTAGACACGGGCTACGAGCAGTACTTC. Complete variable domain (other parts from reference TRBV7-9 and TRBJ2-7): DTGVSQNPRHKITKRGQNVTFRCDPISEHNRLYWYRQTLGQGPEFLTYFQNEAQLEKSRLLSDRFSAERPKGSFSTLEIQRTEQGDSAMYLCASSLDTGYEQYFGPGTRLTVT.

This rearrangement joins TRBV27 to TRBJ2-1; no definite D call. The length of the CDR3 is 13 residues. In germline, CDR1 is MNHEY, CDR2 SMNVEV (reference sequence). Between the trimmed V and J ends, which lost 3 bases and 5 bases, there was a span of 8 bases. CDR3 region: CASSLSLNNEQFF. The CDR3 DNA sequence: TGTGCCAGCAGTTTGAGTTTGAACAATGAGCAGTTCTTC.

V usage is TRBV2 and J usage is TRBJ1-2; D possibly corresponds to TRBD1 (6 bases). There are 13 residues in the CDR3. Looked up from germline, CDR1 is SNHLY and CDR2 is FYNNEI. Trimming removed 7 bases at V and 5 bases at J, with 14 bases between. CDR3 amino acids: CASTRDTLYGYTF. In nucleotides, the CDR3 is TGTGCCAGCACCCGGGACACCCTTTATGGCTACACCTTC.

V and J are TRBV7-9 and TRBJ1-6, with D uncertain. This CDR3 has 16 residues. V shed 5 bases and J shed 9 bases, with 20 bases lying between them. Germline values: CDR1 SEHNR, CDR2 FQNEAQ (reference sequence). CDR3 loop: CASSLFMVAVSSPLHF. For the CDR3, the DNA is TGTGCCAGCAGCCTATTTATGGTGGCTGTGAGTTCACCCCTCCACTTT.

The V and J genes are TRBV4-3 and TRBJ1-6, with D unresolved. CDR3 length equals 14 residues. The germline CDR1 and CDR2 sequences are LGHNA and YSLEER. V dropped 0 bases and J dropped 7 bases, with 7 bases sitting between them. The CDR3 sequence: CASSQDVGNSPLHF. In DNA form, the CDR3 reads TGCGCCAGCAGCCAAGATGTGGGGAATTCACCCCTCCACTTT.

The J gene is TRBJ1-4, the V gene TRBV28; D possibly corresponds to TRBD1 (6 bases). This CDR3 comprises 11 residues. The germline CDR1 and CDR2 sequences are MDHEN and SYDVKM. The V end lost 9 bases, the J end lost 8 bases, and 10 bases lay between the germline ends. The CDR3 here is CASDRGEKLFF. In nucleotides, the CDR3 is TGTGCCAGTGATAGGGGGGAAAAACTGTTTTTT. The full variable domain, in which reference TRBV28 and TRBJ1-4 provide the parts outside the CDR3, is DVKVTQSSRYLVKRTGEKVFLECVQDMDHENMFWYRQDPGLGLRLIYFSYDVKMKEKGDIPEGYSVSREKKERFSLILESASTNQTSMYLCASDRGEKLFFGSGTQLSVL.